Described below is a single TCR beta chain sequence and its context. This sample is drawn from a study of T cell clonotyping in hematopoietic cell transplantation. Sequencing was performed with immunoSEQ multiplex PCR; in TCRdb, only in-frame clones are kept and a portion is missing. The sample holds 15,000 or so clones, around 97% seen once. V was cut by 0 bases and J by 0 bases, with 6 bases left in between. Germline V gives CDR1 GTSNPN, CDR2 SVGIG (reference sequence). The CDR3 length is 15 residues. Sequenced here: peripheral blood mononuclear cells, sampled 30 days after allogeneic stem cell transplant. This chain joins TRBV30 and TRBJ2-6; D gene unclear. This sequence was found in a female patient aged 50-60 years who had an allogeneic stem cell transplant from an unrelated donor, so T cells may come from the graft donor. Some clones in this sample may be carry-over from other donors' samples. CDR3 DNA: TGTGCCTGGAGTGTTAGGAGCTCTGGGGCCAACGTCCTGACTTTC. This gives the protein CAWSVRSSGANVLTF.